This is a list of T cell receptor beta chains from one sample in a study of blood T cells in healthy people across ages. TCRdb re-called the 5' RACE reads through MiXCR, storing one row per CDR3 protein. The data contain more than 1.4 million distinct CDR3 sequences, 42% of them singletons. The sequencing input was blood. The receptor set was obtained from a woman between 18 and 29 years old in good health. CDR3s include the opening cysteine and the closing phenylalanine or tryptophan. The D gene is left open where the match is weak. Size is stated for part of the rows, as once, few or many counts, or as a class when the clone is expanded.

TRBV20-1	-	TRBJ1-4	few	CSALPPGTTNEKLFF	TGCAGTGCCCTCCCCCCAGGGACAACTAATGAAAAACTGTTTTTT
TRBV6-5	TRBD2	TRBJ2-3	once	CASMGTSQLDTQYF	TGTGCCAGCATGGGGACTAGTCAATTAGATACGCAGTATTTT
TRBV10-1	TRBD2	TRBJ2-3	-	CASSESIASGGAGDTQYF	TGCGCCAGCAGTGAGTCGATTGCTAGCGGGGGGGCCGGAGATACGCAGTATTTT
TRBV9	-	TRBJ2-1	few	CASSVGGTINEQFF	TGTGCCAGCAGCGTAGGAGGGACAATCAATGAGCAGTTCTTC
TRBV5-1	-	TRBJ2-1	-	CASSPWDSPGNEQFF	TGCGCCAGCAGCCCCTGGGACTCACCCGGCAATGAGCAGTTCTTC
TRBV7-6	TRBD2	TRBJ2-7	-	CASSPLLSGRSYEQYF	TGTGCCAGCAGCCCTCTCCTTAGCGGGAGGTCCTACGAGCAGTACTTC
TRBV6-5	-	TRBJ2-3	-	CASTLGRANTDTQYF	TGTGCCAGCACCCTCGGTCGGGCGAACACAGATACGCAGTATTTT
TRBV6-5	-	TRBJ1-1	-	CASSFGTEGGMNTEAFF	TGTGCCAGCAGTTTTGGGACTGAGGGTGGCATGAACACTGAAGCTTTCTTT
TRBV20-1	-	TRBJ1-1	-	CSAREGENTEAFF	TGCAGTGCTAGAGAGGGGGAGAACACTGAAGCTTTCTTT
TRBV21-1	-	TRBJ1-5	-	CASSKAHRGNGQPQHF	TGTGCCAGCAGCAAAGCGCACAGGGGAAATGGGCAGCCCCAGCATTTT
TRBV10-2	-	TRBJ2-1	-	CACGGGAGGLSRETQFF	TGCGCCTGTGGTGGGGGGGCAGGCGGGCTTTCGCGAGAGACCCAGTTCTTC
TRBV6-5	-	TRBJ2-7	-	CASSYRIPHGTESYEQYF	TGTGCCAGCAGTTACCGGATACCCCACGGGACTGAGAGCTACGAGCAGTACTTC
TRBV5-1	-	TRBJ1-1	few	CASRIQGIANTEAFF	TGCGCCAGCAGAATCCAGGGGATAGCCAACACTGAAGCTTTCTTT
TRBV6-5	TRBD1	TRBJ2-7	-	CASSYRDRGDNEQYF	TGTGCCAGCAGTTACAGGGACAGGGGCGACAATGAGCAGTACTTC
TRBV5-1	-	TRBJ2-3	-	CASNSTADTQYF	TGCGCCAGCAACTCTACTGCAGATACGCAGTATTTT
TRBV5-6	TRBD1	TRBJ2-7	few	CASSRGQGNYEQYF	TGTGCCAGCAGCAGGGGACAGGGGAACTACGAGCAGTACTTC
TRBV7-8	TRBD1	TRBJ1-5	few	CASSLEGQISNQPQHF	TGTGCCAGCAGCTTAGAGGGACAGATAAGCAATCAGCCCCAGCATTTT
TRBV6-1	-	TRBJ1-3	-	CASSEPLGNTIYF	TGTGCCAGCAGTGAACCCCTTGGAAACACCATATATTTT
TRBV6-6	-	TRBJ2-7	few	CASSTGTRTYEQYF	TGTGCCAGCAGCACCGGGACCCGGACCTACGAGCAGTACTTC
TRBV20-1	TRBD1	TRBJ2-5	-	CSAPAQTGGETQYF	TGCAGTGCTCCCGCCCAGACAGGGGGAGAGACCCAGTACTTC
TRBV29-1	TRBD1	TRBJ1-4	few	CSVWDRGFNEKLFF	TGCAGCGTTTGGGACAGAGGATTTAATGAAAAACTGTTTTTT
TRBV29-1	TRBD2	TRBJ2-1	few	CSVESNPGLAGGSEQFF	TGCAGCGTTGAGTCAAATCCGGGACTAGCGGGAGGAAGTGAGCAGTTCTTC
TRBV11-1	-	TRBJ2-3	-	CASSGFLGNTDTQYF	TGTGCCAGTAGCGGTTTCCTGGGCAACACAGATACGCAGTATTTT
TRBV12-3/TRBV12-4	TRBD1	TRBJ1-6	-	CASSAGTAYSPLHF	TGTGCCAGCAGTGCAGGGACAGCATATTCACCCCTCCACTTT
TRBV9	TRBD1	TRBJ1-2	-	CASSVATGDYGYTF	TGTGCCAGCAGCGTAGCGACAGGGGACTATGGCTACACCTTC
TRBV3-1	TRBD1	TRBJ1-1	-	CASSPGTEREAFF	TGTGCCAGCAGCCCCGGGACAGAGCGTGAAGCTTTCTTT
TRBV5-1	-	TRBJ2-5	-	CASSPGNRETQYF	TGCGCCAGCAGCCCCGGTAATCGCGAGACCCAGTACTTC
TRBV27	-	TRBJ1-2	few	CASSSLGAGADGYTF	TGTGCCAGCAGTTCCCTGGGGGCGGGGGCCGATGGCTACACCTTC
TRBV12-3/TRBV12-4	-	TRBJ2-1	-	CASSLRGGAWGRNEQFF	TGTGCCAGCAGTTTACGTGGCGGCGCCTGGGGCCGCAATGAGCAGTTCTTC
TRBV5-4	TRBD1	TRBJ2-5	-	CASSMTGPETQYF	TGTGCCAGCAGCATGACAGGGCCGGAGACCCAGTACTTC
TRBV3-1	-	TRBJ2-1	-	CASSQDRRSETQFF	TGTGCCAGCAGCCAAGATCGTAGGAGTGAGACCCAGTTCTTC
TRBV20-1	TRBD2	TRBJ2-3	few	CSALVGAGGPTDTQYF	TGCAGTGCTCTCGTGGGGGCGGGGGGGCCTACAGATACGCAGTATTTT
TRBV20-1	-	TRBJ1-2	few	CSSHPGGANYGYTF	TGCAGTTCCCACCCCGGGGGCGCTAACTATGGCTACACCTTC
TRBV5-4	-	TRBJ1-2	-	CASRGGGGPPHYTF	TGTGCCAGCAGAGGCGGCGGGGGACCCCCCCACTACACCTTC
TRBV29-1	-	TRBJ2-5	-	CSVDLGGDVRETQYF	TGCAGCGTTGATCTAGGCGGCGACGTCCGAGAGACCCAGTACTTC
TRBV5-1	TRBD2	TRBJ2-5	-	CASSSLAGGFQETQYF	TGCGCCAGCAGCTCTCTAGCGGGGGGCTTCCAAGAGACCCAGTACTTC
TRBV20-1	-	TRBJ2-1	few	CSARAGGSGRHVYNEQFF	TGCAGTGCTAGAGCCGGGGGCTCCGGGAGGCACGTCTACAATGAGCAGTTCTTC
TRBV5-6	-	TRBJ1-6	few	CASSFKGAGSPLHF	TGTGCCAGCAGCTTCAAAGGGGCCGGTTCACCCCTCCACTTT
TRBV12-3/TRBV12-4	-	TRBJ2-3	few	CASSGGDGGNADTQYF	TGTGCCAGCAGTGGTGGGGACGGGGGCAACGCAGATACGCAGTATTTT
TRBV6-5	TRBD1	TRBJ1-2	-	CASRPRDSYGYTF	TGTGCCAGCAGACCCCGGGACAGTTATGGCTACACCTTC
TRBV10-3	-	TRBJ2-1	-	CASMTGVEQFF	TGTGCCAGTATGACAGGTGTTGAGCAGTTCTTC
TRBV12-3/TRBV12-4	-	TRBJ2-5	-	CASSFGRAPGTETQYF	TGTGCCAGCAGTTTCGGCCGCGCCCCTGGGACAGAGACCCAGTACTTC
TRBV12-3/TRBV12-4	-	TRBJ1-5	-	CASTTLRGQPQHF	TGTGCCAGCACCACCCTGCGGGGTCAGCCCCAGCATTTT
TRBV6-6	-	TRBJ1-1	-	CASSQEAFF	TGTGCCAGCAGCCAAGAAGCTTTCTTT
TRBV27	-	TRBJ2-3	-	CASSLYVGRIDTQYF	TGTGCCAGCAGTTTATACGTAGGCAGAATAGATACGCAGTATTTT
TRBV20-1	TRBD2	TRBJ2-7	few	CSAIGLGNYEQYF	TGCAGTGCGATAGGACTAGGGAACTACGAGCAGTACTTC
TRBV28	-	TRBJ2-5	-	CASRATGTWETQYF	TGTGCCAGCAGGGCGACAGGGACTTGGGAGACCCAGTACTTC
TRBV27	-	TRBJ2-5	many	CASRYSTVETQYF	TGTGCCAGCAGATACTCGACCGTGGAGACCCAGTACTTC
TRBV9	TRBD2	TRBJ2-3	once	CASSPMGGGGTDTQYF	TGTGCCAGCAGCCCCATGGGCGGGGGGGGCACAGATACGCAGTATTTT
TRBV4-2	-	TRBJ1-5	-	CASSQDGGLGQPQHF	TGTGCCAGCAGCCAAGATGGGGGGCTTGGTCAGCCCCAGCATTTT
TRBV7-9	TRBD2	TRBJ2-3	few	CASSASGTKGAYVYF	TGTGCCAGCAGCGCATCCGGGACTAAGGGAGCATACGTGTATTTT
TRBV4-1	-	TRBJ2-7	-	CASSQEVQGTTYEQYF	TGCGCCAGCAGCCAAGAAGTCCAGGGGACCACCTACGAGCAGTACTTC
TRBV14	-	TRBJ2-3	-	CASSQWQGPDTQYF	TGTGCCAGCAGCCAATGGCAGGGTCCGGATACGCAGTATTTT
TRBV20-1	-	TRBJ1-5	many	CSASPGTPYQPQHF	TGCAGTGCTAGTCCGGGGACCCCTTATCAGCCCCAGCATTTT
TRBV6-5	-	TRBJ2-5	-	CASSGGGAARETQYF	TGTGCCAGCAGTGGTGGGGGGGCCGCTAGGGAGACCCAGTACTTC
TRBV3-1	-	TRBJ2-4	-	CASSQASLAKNIQYF	TGTGCCAGCAGCCAAGCTTCTCTAGCCAAAAACATTCAGTACTTC
TRBV27	TRBD1	TRBJ1-2	-	CATQGGGSGYTF	TGTGCCACCCAGGGGGGGGGCTCTGGCTACACCTTC
TRBV27	TRBD1	TRBJ1-5	-	CASSLTGTGGDQPQHF	TGTGCCAGCAGTCTAACCGGGACAGGGGGGGATCAGCCCCAGCATTTT
TRBV30	-	TRBJ2-1	-	CAWSVGGSGYEQFF	TGTGCCTGGAGTGTAGGGGGGAGCGGGTATGAGCAGTTCTTC